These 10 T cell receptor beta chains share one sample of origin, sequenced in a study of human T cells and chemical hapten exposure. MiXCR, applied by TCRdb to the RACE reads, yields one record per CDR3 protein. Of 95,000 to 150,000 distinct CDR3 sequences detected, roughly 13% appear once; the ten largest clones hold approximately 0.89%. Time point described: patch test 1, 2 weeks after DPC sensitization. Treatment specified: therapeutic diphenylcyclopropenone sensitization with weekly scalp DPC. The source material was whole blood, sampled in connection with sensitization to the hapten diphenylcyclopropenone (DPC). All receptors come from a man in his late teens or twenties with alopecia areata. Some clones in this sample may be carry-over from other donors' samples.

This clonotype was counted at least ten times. The DNA of the CDR3 is TGTGCCAGCAGCCCAGGGGGTAGCAATCAGCCCCAGCATTTT. Translated, it gives CASSPGGSNQPQHF. The chain has TRBV28 and TRBJ1-5, with TRBD1 identical over 7 bases. Germline lookup yields CDR1 MDHEN and CDR2 SYDVKM. The CDR3 extends over 14 amino acids. Trimming cost V 6 bases and J 0 bases; bases outside gene matches: 2. The entire variable domain, with the rest obtained from reference TRBV28 and TRBJ1-5, is as follows: DVKVTQSSRYLVKRTGEKVFLECVQDMDHENMFWYRQDPGLGLRLIYFSYDVKMKEKGDIPEGYSVSREKKERFSLILESASTNQTSMYLCASSPGGSNQPQHFGDGTRLSIL.

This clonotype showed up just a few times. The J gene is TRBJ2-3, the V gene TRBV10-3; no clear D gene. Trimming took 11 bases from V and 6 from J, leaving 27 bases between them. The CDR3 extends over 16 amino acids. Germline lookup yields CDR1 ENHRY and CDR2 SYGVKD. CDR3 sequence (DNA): TGTGCCGTCAAACGGGTGGGTCGCCCAACCTCGGATACGCAGTATTTT. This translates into CAVKRVGRPTSDTQYF.

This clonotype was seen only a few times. CDR3 nucleotide sequence: TGTGCCATCAGTGAGTCGCCCAGGGGGACAGGGGACACTGAAGCTTTCTTT. It translates to CAISESPRGTGDTEAFF. The chain carries TRBV10-3 and TRBJ1-1; 10 nucleotides match TRBD1. CDR1 is ENHRY and CDR2 is SYGVKD in the germline V gene. V shed 0 bases and J 3 bases; nucleotides not matched to a gene: 7. This CDR3 is 17 amino acids long.

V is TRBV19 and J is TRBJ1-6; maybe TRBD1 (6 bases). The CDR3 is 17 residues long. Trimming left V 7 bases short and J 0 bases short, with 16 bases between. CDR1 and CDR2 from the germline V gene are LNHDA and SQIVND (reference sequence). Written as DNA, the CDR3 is TGTGCCAGTAACAAGAGGACAGCCAGCTCCTATAATTCACCCCTCCACTTT. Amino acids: CASNKRTASSYNSPLHF. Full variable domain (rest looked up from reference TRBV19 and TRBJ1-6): DGGITQSPKYLFRKEGQNVTLSCEQNLNHDAMYWYRQDPGQGLRLIYYSQIVNDFQKGDIAEGYSVSREKKESFPLTVTSAQKNPTAFYLCASNKRTASSYNSPLHFGNGTRLTVT.

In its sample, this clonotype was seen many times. Written as DNA, the CDR3 is TGTGCCAGCAGCTTGGATTTCAGGGGGCGCCGCCTAAGCTACACCTTC. This codes for CASSLDFRGRRLSYTF. The chain combines TRBV5-6 with TRBJ1-2; 8 nucleotides agree with TRBD1. V was pared by 0 bases and J by 9 bases, with 13 bases of the junction left unmatched. The CDR3 has 16 residues. Germline CDR1 and CDR2: SGHDT and YYEEEE.

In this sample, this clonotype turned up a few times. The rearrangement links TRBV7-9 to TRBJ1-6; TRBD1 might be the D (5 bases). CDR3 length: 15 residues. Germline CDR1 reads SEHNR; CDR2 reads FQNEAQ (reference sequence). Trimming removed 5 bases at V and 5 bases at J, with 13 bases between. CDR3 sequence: CASSQGDRNNSPLHF. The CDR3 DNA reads TGTGCCAGCAGCCAAGGCGACAGAAATAATTCACCCCTCCACTTT.

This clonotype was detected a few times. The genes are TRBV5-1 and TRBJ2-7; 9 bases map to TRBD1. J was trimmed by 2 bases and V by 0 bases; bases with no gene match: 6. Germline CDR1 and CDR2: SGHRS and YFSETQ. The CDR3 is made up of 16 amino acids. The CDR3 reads CASSLVPGQGAYEQYF. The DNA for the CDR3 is TGCGCCAGCAGCTTGGTACCGGGACAGGGAGCCTACGAGCAGTACTTC.

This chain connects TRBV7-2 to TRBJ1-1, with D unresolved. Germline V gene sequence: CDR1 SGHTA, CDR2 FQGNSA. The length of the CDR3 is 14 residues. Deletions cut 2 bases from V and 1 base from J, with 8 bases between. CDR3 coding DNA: TGTGCCAGCAGCTTAACGCGGACGAACACTGAAGCTTTCTTT. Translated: CASSLTRTNTEAFF.

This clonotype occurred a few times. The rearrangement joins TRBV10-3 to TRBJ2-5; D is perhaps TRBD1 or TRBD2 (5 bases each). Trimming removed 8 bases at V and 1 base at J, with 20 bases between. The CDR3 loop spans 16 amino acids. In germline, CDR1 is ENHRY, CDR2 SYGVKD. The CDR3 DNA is TGTGCCATCGGATCTGAAGGGGAGACAGCCCAAGAGACCCAGTACTTC. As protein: CAIGSEGETAQETQYF.

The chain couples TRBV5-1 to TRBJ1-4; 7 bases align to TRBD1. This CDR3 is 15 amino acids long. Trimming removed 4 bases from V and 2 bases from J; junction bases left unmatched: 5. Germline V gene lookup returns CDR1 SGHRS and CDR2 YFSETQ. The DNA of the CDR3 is TGCGCCAGCAGCGATCCACAGGGGACTAATGAAAAACTGTTTTTT. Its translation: CASSDPQGTNEKLFF.